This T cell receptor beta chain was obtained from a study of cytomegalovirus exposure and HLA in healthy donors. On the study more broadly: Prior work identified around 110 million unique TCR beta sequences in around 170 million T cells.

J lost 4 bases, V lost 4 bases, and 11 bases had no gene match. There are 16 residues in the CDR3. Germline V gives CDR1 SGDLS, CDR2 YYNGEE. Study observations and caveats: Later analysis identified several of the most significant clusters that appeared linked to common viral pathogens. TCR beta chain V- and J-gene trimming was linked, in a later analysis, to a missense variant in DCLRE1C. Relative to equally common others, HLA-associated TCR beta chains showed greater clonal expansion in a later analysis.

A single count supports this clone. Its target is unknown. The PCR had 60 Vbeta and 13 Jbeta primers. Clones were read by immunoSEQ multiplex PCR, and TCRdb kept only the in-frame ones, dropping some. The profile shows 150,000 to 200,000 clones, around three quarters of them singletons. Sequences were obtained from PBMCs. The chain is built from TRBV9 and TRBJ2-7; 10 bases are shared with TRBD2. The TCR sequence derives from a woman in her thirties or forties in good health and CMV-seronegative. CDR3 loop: CASSRLAGGAGYEQYF. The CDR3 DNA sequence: TGTGCCAGCAGCCGCTTAGCGGGAGGTGCAGGATACGAGCAGTACTTC.